The rows below give T cell receptor beta chains drawn from one sample of a study of response to subunit inactivated influenza vaccine. TCRdb analysed the RT-PCR reads with MiXCR anew, one entry per CDR3 protein. The sample includes about 540,000 distinct CDR3 sequences, under 25% of them seen just once. The same data also contributed to another study, on T cells expressing NK-cell markers.

The sample here was CD4+ T cells sorted from PBMCs, taken about 12 days after vaccination. The receptors were sampled from a man aged 50 or older who received an inactivated influenza vaccine. Both conserved end residues are part of each CDR3. The D gene is left open where the match is weak. The size of a clone is reported for some rows only, either as once, few or many, or as a class for expanded clones.

many TRBJ2-5 TRBV20-1 TRBD2 CSARDERGRTQYF TGCAGTGCTAGAGATGAGCGGGGCCGGACCCAGTACTTC
few TRBJ1-1 TRBV28 TRBD1 CASNNRDRGPMNTEAFF TGTGCCAGCAACAACCGGGACAGGGGCCCGATGAACACTGAAGCTTTCTTT
few TRBJ2-1 TRBV4-3 - CASSQESGRQPHNEQFF TGCGCCAGCAGCCAAGAAAGTGGGAGACAGCCCCACAATGAGCAGTTCTTC
few TRBJ2-3 TRBV5-1 - CASSLQQGSTDTQYF TGCGCCAGCAGCTTGCAGCAGGGGAGCACAGATACGCAGTATTTT
few TRBJ2-1 TRBV14 TRBD2 CASNQAGGNEQFF TGTGCCAGCAACCAAGCGGGAGGCAATGAGCAGTTCTTC
- TRBJ2-3 TRBV7-9 TRBD1 CASSPPGTGKSTDTQYF TGTGCCAGCAGCCCGCCCGGGACAGGGAAAAGCACAGATACGCAGTATTTT
- TRBJ1-2 TRBV12-3/TRBV12-4 TRBD1 CASSPTGVFSYGYTF TGTGCCAGCAGTCCAACAGGGGTTTTTAGCTATGGCTACACCTTC
few TRBJ2-5 TRBV25-1 - CASSETGIEATQYF TGTGCCAGCAGTGAGACCGGGATTGAGGCGACCCAGTACTTC
- TRBJ2-4 TRBV20-1 TRBD1 CSASSAGTGSLVQYF TGCAGTGCTAGTAGTGCGGGGACAGGCTCCCTGGTTCAGTACTTC
few TRBJ2-7 TRBV6-2/TRBV6-3 - CASTRNRDEQYF TGTGCCAGCACTAGAAACAGGGACGAGCAGTACTTC
- TRBJ2-7 TRBV7-2 - CASSLEGMPPYEQYF TGTGCCAGCAGCTTGGAGGGGATGCCGCCCTACGAGCAGTACTTC